One sample yielded the 24 T cell receptor beta chains listed below, sequenced in a study of blood T cell repertoires in COVID-19 (TCRdb year 2020). To prepare the library, the immunoSEQ multiplex PCR assay was applied. This immuneACCESS table, as held by TCRdb, lists in-frame sequences with V and J called but not all clones. Of the missing ones, under half trace to an unresolved V gene in checked studies; the others have no known cause. Across this sample there are around 200,000 clones, with over 80% seen only once. The top ten clones comprise around 6.7% of the sample. Material: peripheral blood. These receptors were taken from a woman in her forties with COVID-19, enrolled during active disease.

The J gene is TRBJ1-6, the V gene TRBV2, with 9 nucleotides matching TRBD1. The V gene's germline CDR1 is SNHLY and CDR2 FYNNEI. Trimming at V came to 5 bases and at J to 9 bases, leaving 5 bases not matched to a gene. The CDR3 is 14 residues long. Here the CDR3 reads CASSYRGRGSPLHF. The CDR3 DNA is TGTGCCAGCAGTTACAGGGGGCGGGGTTCACCCCTCCACTTT.

The genes are TRBV27 and TRBJ1-2; D gene unclear. This CDR3 comprises 13 residues. Germline CDR1 is MNHEY and CDR2 is SMNVEV (reference sequence). V dropped 2 bases and J dropped 5 bases, with 9 bases sitting between them. The CDR3 sequence: CASSLLGWYGYTF. The CDR3 DNA sequence: TGTGCCAGCAGTTTACTCGGGTGGTATGGCTACACCTTC.

This clone was recorded a few times. This sequence joins TRBV19 and TRBJ2-7, with TRBD1 matching 8 bases. The CDR3 length is 13 residues. J was trimmed by 2 bases and V by 10 bases; bases with no gene match: 7. Germline V gives CDR1 LNHDA, CDR2 SQIVND (reference sequence). The CDR3 sequence is CATKGTGAYEQYF. The CDR3 region has the DNA TGTGCCACCAAAGGGACAGGAGCCTACGAGCAGTACTTC.

The rearrangement joins TRBV7-3 to TRBJ2-1, with 7 bases matching TRBD1. Germline V CDR1 and CDR2: SGHTA, FQGTGA. The junction had 13 bases not matched to a gene; V was cut back by 8 bases and J by 6 bases. The CDR3 has 15 residues. CDR3 sequence: CASSYSGTEGNEQFF. CDR3 bases: TGTGCCAGCTCGTACTCCGGGACAGAGGGCAATGAGCAGTTCTTC.

DNA for the CDR3: TGTGCCAGCAGCTTAGGTCAGGCCAGCGGTGAAGCTTTCTTT. Protein product: CASSLGQASGEAFF. This chain connects TRBV11-3 to TRBJ1-1; D is uncertain. CDR3 size: 14 residues. V lost 1 base and J lost 7, with 13 bases in between. CDR1 and CDR2 (germline): SGHNT, YENEEA.

The V call is TRBV5-1, the J call TRBJ1-1; tentatively, D is TRBD1 (6 bases). The CDR3 loop spans 11 amino acids. Trimming took 3 bases from V and 8 from J, leaving 8 bases between them. CDR1 and CDR2 (germline): SGHRS, YFSETQ. CDR3 bases: TGCGCCAGCAGCTCACAGGGAGAAGCTTTCTTT. Its translation is CASSSQGEAFF.

This sequence joins TRBV6-4 and TRBJ1-1; no reliable D call. Trimming took off 5 bases at V and 1 base at J, with 8 bases between the two ends. Germline values: CDR1 MRHNA, CDR2 SNTAGT. The CDR3 sequence is 13 residues long. In DNA form, the CDR3 reads TGTGCCAGCAGTCTAGGAGGGAACACTGAAGCTTTCTTT. This gives the protein CASSLGGNTEAFF.

The gene calls are TRBV6-4 and TRBJ2-1; 9 positions match TRBD2. The CDR3 extends over 15 amino acids. CDR1 is MRHNA and CDR2 is SNTAGT in the germline V gene. V lost 0 bases to trimming and J lost 5 bases; unmatched junction nucleotides: 2. The CDR3 loop is CASSDSTSGHNEQFF. For the CDR3, the DNA is TGTGCCAGCAGTGACTCGACTAGCGGTCACAATGAGCAGTTCTTC.

This rearrangement joins TRBV14 to TRBJ1-6; 7 bases line up with TRBD1. The CDR3 is 13 residues long. The junction had 3 bases not matched to a gene; V was cut back by 1 base and J by 12 bases. Per germline, CDR1 SGHDN and CDR2 FVKESK. The CDR3 loop is CASSQGYRGPLHF. DNA of the CDR3: TGTGCCAGCAGCCAAGGATACAGGGGACCCCTCCACTTT.

CDR3 DNA sequence: TGCGCCAGCAGCAGACCCGGGACAGGGGGCACTGAAGCTTTCTTT. Its translation is CASSRPGTGGTEAFF. This chain links TRBV10-1 with TRBJ1-1; 11 nucleotides line up with TRBD1. The J segment lost 4 bases and the V segment lost 6 bases, leaving 7 bases of the junction unmatched. Germline lookup yields CDR1 WNHNN and CDR2 SYGVQD (reference sequence). The CDR3 is made up of 15 amino acids.

The chain combines TRBV3-1 (or the pseudogene TRBV3-2) with TRBJ2-2, with 7 bases identical to TRBD2. CDR3 length: 15 amino acids. Germline V gives CDR1 LGHDT, CDR2 YNNKEL (reference sequence). J was trimmed by 5 bases and V by 4 bases; bases with no gene match: 7. The chain's CDR3 is CASSRRLAITGELFF. As DNA, the CDR3 is TGTGCCAGCAGCCGCCGACTAGCCATAACCGGGGAGCTGTTTTTT.

The chain links TRBV5-5 to TRBJ1-1; TRBD1 aligns across 7 bases. Germline-derived CDR1 and CDR2 are SGHKS and YYEKEE (reference sequence). The CDR3 has 14 residues. V shed 4 bases and J 8 bases; nucleotides not matched to a gene: 11. CDR3 sequence: CASSLPSTGREAFF. The CDR3 nucleotides read TGTGCCAGCAGCCTTCCCTCGACAGGGCGGGAAGCTTTCTTT.

V and J are TRBV5-5 and TRBJ1-5; a weak D match, TRBD1 (5 bases). Germline V CDR1 and CDR2: SGHKS, YYEKEE (reference sequence). The CDR3 is 13 residues long. The germline V and J ends were trimmed by 4 bases and 4 bases, with 9 bases remaining between them. The CDR3 reads CASSITGNQPQHF. The CDR3 bases are TGTGCCAGCAGCATTACAGGAAATCAGCCCCAGCATTTT. The full variable domain, its missing parts supplied by reference TRBV5-5 and TRBJ1-5, is DAGVTQSPTHLIKTRGQQVTLRCSPISGHKSVSWYQQVLGQGPQFIFQYYEKEERGRGNFPDRFSARQFPNYSSELNVNALLLGDSALYLCASSITGNQPQHFGDGTRLSIL.

In this sample, this clone turned up once. The gene calls are TRBV6-1 and TRBJ2-7, with D unresolved. Germline CDR1 is MNHNS and CDR2 is SASEGT. CDR3 length: 11 amino acids. The V end was cut by 2 bases, the J end by 7 bases, with 6 bases between. The CDR3: CASSETREQYF. The CDR3, as DNA: TGTGCCAGCAGTGAAACCCGGGAGCAGTACTTC.

The chain carries TRBV15 and TRBJ1-4; D uncertain. This CDR3 contains 16 residues. The V end lost 1 base, the J end lost 5 bases, and 14 bases lay between the germline ends. Germline lookup yields CDR1 LNHNV and CDR2 YYDKDF (reference sequence). The CDR3 DNA follows: TGTGCCACCAGCAGAGCGAAGGTGGGGAGCAATGAAAAACTGTTTTTT. Its protein is CATSRAKVGSNEKLFF.

This chain joins TRBV24-1 and TRBJ1-6, with 7 bases identical to TRBD1. This CDR3 spans 15 amino acids. Germline trimming cut 4 bases from V and 4 bases from J; bases unmatched to any gene: 3. The germline CDR1 and CDR2 sequences are KGHDR and SFDVKD. The CDR3 bases are TGTGCCACCAGTGACCCGGGACAGTATAATTCACCCCTCCACTTT. This sequence encodes CATSDPGQYNSPLHF.

This chain joins TRBV9 and TRBJ1-1, with TRBD1 matching over 7 bases. The ends lost 3 bases at V and 4 bases at J; junction bases unmatched: 12. The CDR3 contains 16 residues. Per the germline V gene, CDR1 is SGDLS and CDR2 is YYNGEE. The CDR3 bases are TGTGCCAGCAGCGAGAGGGGGGACAGCCTCCCCACTGAAGCTTTCTTT. Translated, it gives CASSERGDSLPTEAFF.

The gene calls are TRBV5-4 and TRBJ2-1; no reliable D call. V lost 0 bases, J lost 5 bases, and 9 bases lay in between. The CDR3 is 14 amino acids. CDR1 is SGHNT and CDR2 is YYREEE in the germline V gene (reference sequence). The CDR3 DNA is TGTGCCAGCAGCTTGGAGAGGCCGAACAATGAGCAGTTCTTC. Amino acids: CASSLERPNNEQFF. The full variable domain, completed using reference TRBV5-4 and TRBJ2-1, is ETGVTQSPTHLIKTRGQQVTLRCSSQSGHNTVSWYQQALGQGPQFIFQYYREEENGRGNFPPRFSGLQFPNYSSELNVNALELDDSALYLCASSLERPNNEQFFGPGTRLTVL.

The V gene is TRBV5-6, the J gene TRBJ2-3, with a possible D match to TRBD2 (5 bases). The CDR3 runs 14 residues. Germline V lookup: CDR1 SGHDT, CDR2 YYEEEE. V lost 1 base, J lost 0 bases, and 6 bases lay in between. CDR3 amino acids: CASSLPGSTDTQYF. CDR3 DNA sequence: TGTGCCAGCAGCTTGCCGGGGAGCACAGATACGCAGTATTTT.

In DNA, the CDR3 is TGTGCCATCAGTGAGTCGGACACGAGTGAAAAACTGTTTTTT. Its translation is CAISESDTSEKLFF. V is TRBV10-3 and J is TRBJ1-4, with a possible D match to TRBD1 (5 bases). The CDR3 has 14 amino acids. The V gene lost 0 bases and the J gene lost 7 bases, with 9 bases spanning the gap. Looked up from germline, CDR1 is ENHRY and CDR2 is SYGVKD.

V is TRBV14 and J is TRBJ2-7, with TRBD1 matching over 9 bases. This CDR3 is 13 amino acids long. CDR1 is SGHDN and CDR2 is FVKESK in the germline V gene. Germline trimming cut 4 bases from V and 2 bases from J; bases unmatched to any gene: 0. CDR3 in DNA: TGTGCCAGCAGCCGGGACAGGGCCTACGAGCAGTACTTC. This codes for CASSRDRAYEQYF.

This clone was picked up many times. The chain carries TRBV7-3 and TRBJ2-3; D call uncertain. Germline V gene lookup returns CDR1 SGHTA and CDR2 FQGTGA. CDR3 length: 16 amino acids. V was pared by 2 bases and J by 3 bases, with 15 bases between. In DNA form, the CDR3 reads TGTGCCAGCAGCTTATCTCCCCGGAAGAGGACAGATACGCAGTATTTT. Amino acid sequence: CASSLSPRKRTDTQYF.

The V gene is TRBV27, the J gene TRBJ1-5, with no clear D. V gave up 2 bases and J gave up 1 base, with 9 bases separating them. Germline V gene lookup returns CDR1 MNHEY and CDR2 SMNVEV (reference sequence). The CDR3 runs to 15 residues. The CDR3 reads CASSLGSGSNQPQHF. The CDR3, as DNA: TGTGCCAGCAGTTTAGGGTCCGGGAGCAATCAGCCCCAGCATTTT.

The J gene is TRBJ1-4, the V gene TRBV19; D gene unclear. Trimming left V 7 bases short and J 7 bases short, with 10 bases between. This CDR3 has 12 residues. Germline V gene lookup returns CDR1 LNHDA and CDR2 SQIVND (reference sequence). The chain's CDR3 is CASNNFGEKLFF. The CDR3 DNA follows: TGTGCCAGTAACAATTTTGGTGAAAAACTGTTTTTT.